The 24 T cell receptor beta chains in this list originate from one sample, sequenced in a study of shared clonotypes between healthy human individuals (TCRdb year 2020). Library creation used the immunoSEQ multiplex PCR assay. Sourced from immuneACCESS, this table was stored by TCRdb with only in-frame sequences that have V and J called. A share of the clones is absent; for the studies checked, an unresolved V gene accounts for under half, and the remainder has no known explanation. The sample profile shows roughly 2.6 million clones; 90% to 95% of them were found once. More than 0.12% of the sample belongs to the ten largest clones. The source material was naive CD4+ T cells sorted from blood. The label giving this sample's cell subset or site can be read as: CD45RA+ positively selected. The receptors come from a man aged 18 to 30 in good health.

The chain couples TRBV2 to TRBJ1-4; D is possibly TRBD1 (5 bases). Trimming removed 2 bases from V and 8 bases from J, with 15 bases in between. This CDR3 contains 15 residues. CDR1 is SNHLY, CDR2 FYNNEI, per germline. As DNA, the CDR3 is TGTGCCAGCAGTGAACTCCGGCGGGGGGAGGAAAAACTGTTTTTT. Amino acids: CASSELRRGEEKLFF.

This chain uses TRBV7-2 with TRBJ1-4; unclear D gene. This CDR3 region has 13 residues. Trimming removed 5 bases at V and 5 bases at J, with 9 bases between. The germline CDR1 and CDR2 sequences are SGHTA and FQGNSA. The DNA of the CDR3 is TGTGCCAGCAGCCAGAACCAAAATGAAAAACTGTTTTTT. Translated, it gives CASSQNQNEKLFF.

The chain employs TRBV6-6 and TRBJ1-3; no clear D gene. V was trimmed by 3 bases and J by 0 bases, leaving 9 bases between them. The CDR3 is 15 amino acids. The germline V gene has CDR1 MNHNY and CDR2 SVGAGI (reference sequence). The DNA of the CDR3 is TGTGCCAGCAGTTATCAGAAACCCTCTGGAAACACCATATATTTT. Its protein is CASSYQKPSGNTIYF.

The chain combines TRBV10-1 with TRBJ2-7, with D perhaps matching TRBD2 (5 bases). Germline V gene data show CDR1 as WNHNN and CDR2 as SYGVQD (reference sequence). Trimming shortened V by 7 bases and J by 7 bases, and 20 bases separated the two germline ends. The CDR3 is 14 residues long. The CDR3 protein is CASTADGTSGEQYF. DNA for the CDR3: TGCGCCAGCACTGCCGACGGTACTTCGGGGGAGCAGTACTTC.

The J gene is TRBJ2-5, the V gene TRBV5-1; the match to TRBD2 covers 8 bases. The V gene end was trimmed by 4 bases and the J gene end by 4 bases; junction bases not matched to a gene: 9. This CDR3 has 15 residues. Germline loops: CDR1 SGHRS, CDR2 YFSETQ. CDR3 coding DNA: TGCGCCAGCAGCGCCGGGGGGGTGGCAGGAGAGACCCAGTACTTC. Its translation is CASSAGGVAGETQYF.

The chain joins TRBV7-9 to TRBJ2-3; D unresolved. The CDR3 has 15 amino acids. V lost 1 base to trimming and J lost 1 base, with 9 bases between them. From germline, CDR1 is SEHNR and CDR2 FQNEAQ (reference sequence). CDR3 DNA sequence: TGTGCCAGCAGCTTAGTGCTAGTGGGCACAGATACGCAGTATTTT. It yields the protein CASSLVLVGTDTQYF.

The rearrangement joins TRBV9 to TRBJ1-2; 7 bases align to TRBD1. CDR3 length equals 18 residues. V was clipped by 5 bases and J by 4 bases; unmatched bases: 20. The germline CDR1 and CDR2 sequences are SGDLS and YYNGEE. The CDR3 DNA reads as TGTGCCAGCAGTCCCGAAGTCCGAGGGGGCGCCCTGGGCTATGGCTACACCTTC. The encoded protein is CASSPEVRGGALGYGYTF.

Concerning this clone itself: Other DNA variants within this sample encode the same CDR3. The CDR3 region has the DNA TGTGCCAGCAGTGGGCAGGTCCAAGAGACCCAGTACTTC. This codes for CASSGQVQETQYF. The rearrangement joins TRBV2 to TRBJ2-5, with D hard to call. Per the germline V gene, CDR1 is SNHLY and CDR2 is FYNNEI. The CDR3 has 13 residues. V dropped 4 bases and J dropped 1 base, with 7 bases sitting between them.

The V call is TRBV30, the J call TRBJ2-7; TRBD1 matches at 7 bases. This CDR3 has 13 amino acids. The ends lost 0 bases at V and 6 bases at J; junction bases unmatched: 5. CDR1 is GTSNPN and CDR2 is SVGIG in the germline V gene (reference sequence). CDR3 in DNA: TGTGCCTGGAGTGTAACAGGGGCCCCCGAGCAGTACTTC. Amino acids: CAWSVTGAPEQYF. Supplemented by reference TRBV30 and TRBJ2-7, the full variable domain reads SQTIHQWPATLVQPVGSPLSLECTVEGTSNPNLYWYRQAAGRGLQLLFYSVGIGQISSEVPQNLSASRPQDRQFILSSKKLLLSDSGFYLCAWSVTGAPEQYFGPGTRLTVT.

The gene calls are TRBV2 and TRBJ2-7; D not certain. Between the trimmed V and J ends, which lost 6 bases and 2 bases, there was a span of 11 bases. Per the germline V gene, CDR1 is SNHLY and CDR2 is FYNNEI. The CDR3 is 13 amino acids. The DNA of the CDR3 is TGTGCCAGCAGGAGGACCCAGACCTACGAGCAGTACTTC. It translates to CASRRTQTYEQYF.

This clone was counted a few times. The chain links TRBV18 to TRBJ1-1; no clear D. Germline V gene data show CDR1 as KGHSH and CDR2 as LQKENI. The CDR3 contains 15 residues. V was pared by 1 base and J by 0 bases, with 9 bases between. CDR3 DNA: TGTGCCAGCTCACCACAGGGAGAGATGAACACTGAAGCTTTCTTT. Amino acid sequence: CASSPQGEMNTEAFF.

V usage is TRBV10-3 and J usage is TRBJ2-7; D remains unclear. The CDR3 runs to 14 residues. The germline V gene encodes CDR1 ENHRY and CDR2 SYGVKD. The V and J ends lost 7 bases and 3 bases respectively, with 16 bases between them. CDR3 residues: CAITPDAASYEQYF. CDR3 nucleotide sequence: TGTGCCATCACTCCTGACGCCGCCAGCTACGAGCAGTACTTC.

V is TRBV4-2 and J is TRBJ2-7; 8 positions match TRBD1. J gave up 0 bases and V 1 base, and 14 bases lay outside the gene matches. The germline V gene encodes CDR1 LGHNA and CDR2 YNFKEQ. CDR3 length equals 19 residues. In nucleotides, the CDR3 is TGTGCCAGCAGCCAAGTGACAGGGGCTGGAGGCAAGAGCTCCTACGAGCAGTACTTC. Its translation is CASSQVTGAGGKSSYEQYF.

This clone appeared a single time. The CDR3 bases are TGCGCCAGCAGCGTTATACCCGGGGCAGATACGCAGTATTTT. Translating gives CASSVIPGADTQYF. The V call is TRBV5-1, the J call TRBJ2-3; TRBD2 is a possible D gene (5 bases). The CDR3 is 14 residues long. Germline assignment: CDR1 SGHRS and CDR2 YFSETQ. Between the trimmed V and J ends, which lost 4 bases and 4 bases, there was a span of 13 bases.

This chain links TRBV14 with TRBJ1-5; D is ambiguous. V shed 8 bases and J shed 0 bases, with 14 bases lying between them. Germline lookup yields CDR1 SGHDN and CDR2 FVKESK. The CDR3 consists of 15 residues. CDR3 nucleotides: TGTGCCAGCTTTTTTGGGTCGTATAGCAATCAGCCCCAGCATTTT. Translated: CASFFGSYSNQPQHF.

The chain couples TRBV7-6 to TRBJ2-1; 7 bases are a match to TRBD1. The CDR3 length is 15 residues. J gave up 7 bases and V 8 bases, and 14 bases lay outside the gene matches. Germline V gives CDR1 SGHVS, CDR2 FNYEAQ. The CDR3 reads CASSNSGTVLNEQFF. CDR3 DNA: TGTGCCAGCTCCAATTCCGGGACAGTTCTAAATGAGCAGTTCTTC.

This clone was detected once. The chain joins TRBV19 to TRBJ2-2; 8 nucleotides align to TRBD2. With V trimmed by 7 bases and J by 1 base, 5 bases remained unmatched. Per the germline V gene, CDR1 is LNHDA and CDR2 is SQIVND (reference sequence). The CDR3 consists of 15 residues. CDR3 sequence reads: CASMKRGMNTGELFF. CDR3 sequence (DNA): TGTGCCAGTATGAAGCGGGGGATGAACACCGGGGAGCTGTTTTTT.

The rearrangement links TRBV2 to TRBJ2-1; D possibly matches TRBD1 or TRBD2 (5 bases each). Germline assignment: CDR1 SNHLY and CDR2 FYNNEI. The V end was cut by 6 bases, the J end by 2 bases, with 11 bases between. The CDR3 has 14 residues. The CDR3 reads CASRPLGAYNEQFF. The CDR3 DNA reads TGTGCCAGCAGGCCACTAGGGGCCTACAATGAGCAGTTCTTC.

The chain uses TRBV7-2 and TRBJ2-7; TRBD1 aligns across 7 bases. Germline V gene lookup returns CDR1 SGHTA and CDR2 FQGNSA. The CDR3 consists of 13 residues. V was pared by 4 bases and J by 4 bases, with 4 bases of the junction left unmatched. DNA of the CDR3: TGTGCCAGCAGCTCGGGACAGAAGTACGAGCAGTACTTC. Translated, it gives CASSSGQKYEQYF. Complete variable domain (other parts from reference TRBV7-2 and TRBJ2-7): GAGVSQSPSNKVTEKGKDVELRCDPISGHTALYWYRQSLGQGLEFLIYFQGNSAPDKSGLPSDRFSAERTGGSVSTLTIQRTQQEDSAVYLCASSSGQKYEQYFGPGTRLTVT.

The V and J genes are TRBV6-5 and TRBJ2-3, with TRBD1 as a possible D gene (5 bases). CDR1 MNHEY and CDR2 SVGAGI come from the germline V gene. The V end lost 8 bases, the J end lost 1 base, and 10 bases lay between the germline ends. The CDR3 covers 13 residues. Here the CDR3 reads CASGRARTDTQYF. DNA of the CDR3: TGTGCCAGCGGCAGGGCCCGCACAGATACGCAGTATTTT.

V usage is TRBV5-6 and J usage is TRBJ2-5; 11 positions agree with TRBD1. The DNA end lines up better with TRBJ2-7; the J call may be wrong. The CDR3 contains 14 residues. Germline V CDR1 and CDR2: SGHDT, YYEEEE. The CDR3 spells CASSRTGGLGEQYF. In DNA, the CDR3 is TGTGCCAGCAGCCGGACAGGGGGCTTAGGCGAGCAGTACTTC.

The chain links TRBV5-4 to TRBJ1-2; 7 bases match TRBD1. V shed 4 bases, J shed 4 bases, and the junction held 7 bases outside the gene matches. CDR1 SGHNT and CDR2 YYREEE come from the germline V gene (reference sequence). The length of the CDR3 is 14 residues. The CDR3 here is CASSETGSVYGYTF. The CDR3, as DNA: TGTGCCAGCAGCGAGACAGGGAGCGTCTATGGCTACACCTTC.

The chain has TRBV6-1 and TRBJ2-1; 7 bases are shared with TRBD1. Trimming at V came to 6 bases and at J to 4 bases, leaving 9 bases not matched to a gene. The germline CDR1 and CDR2 sequences are MNHNS and SASEGT. The CDR3 covers 15 residues. The CDR3 sequence: CASRKVQGFYNEQFF. DNA of the CDR3: TGTGCCAGCAGAAAAGTACAGGGGTTTTACAATGAGCAGTTCTTC.

This chain joins TRBV7-3 and TRBJ1-2; maybe TRBD1 (5 bases). Germline CDR1 reads SGHTA; CDR2 reads FQGTGA. V shed 2 bases and J shed 3 bases, with 13 bases lying between them. This CDR3 comprises 15 residues. The CDR3 coding sequence is TGTGCCAGCAGCTTAGGCTCTGGAGGGGACTATGGCTACACCTTC. It is translated as CASSLGSGGDYGYTF. The entire variable domain, with the rest obtained from reference TRBV7-3 and TRBJ1-2, is as follows: GAGVSQTPSNKVTEKGKYVELRCDPISGHTALYWYRQSLGQGPEFLIYFQGTGAADDSGLPNDRFFAVRPEGSVSTLKIQRTERGDSAVYLCASSLGSGGDYGYTFGSGTRLTVV.